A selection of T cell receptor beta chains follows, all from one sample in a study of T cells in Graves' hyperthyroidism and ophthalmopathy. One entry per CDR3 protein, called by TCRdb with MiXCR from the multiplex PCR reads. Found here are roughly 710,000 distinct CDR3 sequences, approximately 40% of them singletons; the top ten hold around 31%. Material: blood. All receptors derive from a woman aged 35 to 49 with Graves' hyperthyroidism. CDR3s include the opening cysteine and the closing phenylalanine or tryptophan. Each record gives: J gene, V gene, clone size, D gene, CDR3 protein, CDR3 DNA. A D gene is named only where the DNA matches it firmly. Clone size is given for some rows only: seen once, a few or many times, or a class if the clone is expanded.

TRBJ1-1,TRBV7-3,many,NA,CASSLQTNTEAFF,TGTGCCAGCAGCTTACAGACGAACACTGAAGCTTTCTTT
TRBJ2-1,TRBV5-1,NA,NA,CASSPGREIHNEQFF,TGCGCCAGCAGCCCGGGGCGGGAAATCCACAATGAGCAGTTCTTC
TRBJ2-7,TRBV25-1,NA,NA,CASSGATPTYEQYF,TGTGCCAGCTCGGGGGCAACCCCGACCTACGAGCAGTACTTC
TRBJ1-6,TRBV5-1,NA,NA,CASIPTPSPLHF,TGCGCCAGCATACCCACCCCGTCACCCCTCCACTTT
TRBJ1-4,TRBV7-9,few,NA,CASSRTDTNEKLFF,TGTGCCAGCAGCCGGACAGATACTAATGAAAAACTGTTTTTT
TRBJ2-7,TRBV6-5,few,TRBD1,CASSDTGQYERYF,TGTGCCAGCAGTGATACGGGACAGTACGAGCGGTACTTC
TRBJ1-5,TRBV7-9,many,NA,CASSLGWENQPQHF,TGTGCCAGCAGCTTAGGGTGGGAAAATCAGCCCCAGCATTTT
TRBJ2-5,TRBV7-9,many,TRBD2,CASTLRTSGVQETQYF,TGTGCCAGCACCCTGAGGACTAGCGGGGTTCAAGAGACCCAGTACTTC
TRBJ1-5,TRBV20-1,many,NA,CSARAEPQHF,TGCAGTGCTAGAGCGGAGCCCCAGCATTTT
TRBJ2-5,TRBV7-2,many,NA,CASTLGAGETQYF,TGTGCCAGCACCCTCGGGGCGGGGGAGACCCAGTACTTC
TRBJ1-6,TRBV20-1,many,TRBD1,CSADAGTGLHF,TGCAGTGCCGACGCGGGGACAGGTCTCCACTTT
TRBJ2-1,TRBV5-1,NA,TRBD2,CASSLDGRGEQFF,TGCGCCAGCAGCTTGGACGGGAGGGGAGAGCAGTTCTTC
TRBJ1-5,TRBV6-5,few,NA,CASSSTGFNQPQHF,TGTGCCAGCAGCTCTACAGGATTCAATCAGCCCCAGCATTTT
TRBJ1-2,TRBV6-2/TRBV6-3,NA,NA,CASSYSSRAYTYGYTF,TGTGCCAGCAGTTACTCTTCTCGGGCGTATACCTATGGCTACACCTTC
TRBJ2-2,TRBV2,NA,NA,CASSAAGQRSPGELFF,TGTGCCAGCAGTGCCGCGGGACAGAGATCCCCCGGGGAGCTGTTTTTT
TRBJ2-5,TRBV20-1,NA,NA,CSARVGVGKETQYF,TGCAGTGCTAGGGTGGGGGTAGGGAAAGAGACCCAGTACTTC
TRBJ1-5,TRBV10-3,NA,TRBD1,CAISSPGGTQPQHF,TGTGCCATCAGCTCACCAGGGGGGACTCAGCCCCAGCATTTT
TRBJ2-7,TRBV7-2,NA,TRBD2,CASSFGLAGRNEQYF,TGTGCCAGCAGCTTCGGACTAGCGGGGCGGAATGAGCAGTACTTC
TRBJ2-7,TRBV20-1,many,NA,CSAQGQGFYEQYF,TGCAGTGCTCAGGGGCAGGGTTTCTACGAGCAGTACTTC
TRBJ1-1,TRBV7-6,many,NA,CASSSQPPGLLGTEAFF,TGTGCCAGCAGCTCACAGCCCCCTGGACTCCTTGGGACTGAAGCTTTCTTT
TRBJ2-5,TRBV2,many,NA,CASSDGPPRAETQYF,TGTGCCAGCAGTGATGGTCCCCCTCGTGCAGAGACCCAGTACTTC
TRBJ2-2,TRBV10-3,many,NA,CAISEFPAGGTGELFF,TGTGCCATCAGTGAGTTTCCCGCAGGGGGGACCGGGGAGCTGTTTTTT
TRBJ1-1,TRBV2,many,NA,CASITAGGTEAFF,TGTGCCAGCATTACAGCCGGGGGGACTGAAGCTTTCTTT
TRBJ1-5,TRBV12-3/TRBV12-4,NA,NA,CASRFTGPVCQPQHF,TGTGCCAGCAGGTTTACAGGGCCGGTCTGTCAGCCCCAGCATTTT
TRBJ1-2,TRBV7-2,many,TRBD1,CASTYLGGSYGYTF,TGTGCCAGCACCTACTTAGGGGGCAGCTATGGCTACACCTTC
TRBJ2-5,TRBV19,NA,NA,CASSIGGRGDTQYF,TGTGCCAGTAGTATAGGGGGCCGGGGCGACACCCAGTACTTC
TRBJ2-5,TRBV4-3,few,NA,CASSPSKVTQYF,TGCGCCAGCAGCCCCAGCAAAGTGACCCAGTACTTC
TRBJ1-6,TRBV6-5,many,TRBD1,CASSSRTGWDNSPLHF,TGTGCCAGCAGTTCTCGGACAGGGTGGGATAATTCACCCCTCCACTTT
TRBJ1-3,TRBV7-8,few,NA,CASSLAATMTGNTIYF,TGTGCCAGCAGCTTAGCTGCAACGATGACTGGAAACACCATATATTTT
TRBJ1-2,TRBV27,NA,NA,CASSQSRYYGYTF,TGTGCCAGCAGTCAGTCGAGATACTATGGCTACACCTTC
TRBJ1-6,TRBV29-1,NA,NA,CSVTAYNSPLHF,TGCAGTGTGACAGCCTATAATTCACCCCTCCACTTT
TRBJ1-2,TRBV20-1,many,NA,CSARDPHYGYTF,TGCAGTGCTAGAGATCCGCACTATGGCTACACCTTC
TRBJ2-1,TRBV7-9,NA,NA,CASSLAGLTYNEQFF,TGTGCCAGCAGCTTGGCGGGACTGACCTACAATGAGCAGTTCTTC
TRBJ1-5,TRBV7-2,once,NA,CASSLSAGRPQHF,TGTGCTAGCAGCTTAAGTGCAGGTCGGCCCCAGCATTTT
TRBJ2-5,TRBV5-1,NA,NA,CASSLRWETQYF,TGCGCCAGCAGCCTGCGATGGGAGACCCAGTACTTC
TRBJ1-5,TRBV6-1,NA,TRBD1,CASGEGQGGGQPQHF,TGTGCCAGCGGTGAGGGACAGGGTGGAGGTCAGCCCCAGCATTTT
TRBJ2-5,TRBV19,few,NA,CASSKAGQIQETQYF,TGTGCCAGTAGTAAGGCTGGACAGATACAAGAGACCCAGTACTTC